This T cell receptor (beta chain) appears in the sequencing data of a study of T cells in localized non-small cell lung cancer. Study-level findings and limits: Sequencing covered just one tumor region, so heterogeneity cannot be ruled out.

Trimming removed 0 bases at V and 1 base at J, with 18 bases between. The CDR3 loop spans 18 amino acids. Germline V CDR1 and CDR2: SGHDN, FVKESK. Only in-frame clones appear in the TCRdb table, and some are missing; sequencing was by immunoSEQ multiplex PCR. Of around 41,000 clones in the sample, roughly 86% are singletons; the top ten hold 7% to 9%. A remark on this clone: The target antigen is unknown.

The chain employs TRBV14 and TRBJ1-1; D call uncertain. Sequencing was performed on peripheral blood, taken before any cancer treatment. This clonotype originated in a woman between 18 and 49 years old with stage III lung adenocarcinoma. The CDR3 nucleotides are TGTGCCAGCAGCCAAGATGGAGATGCTTGGCGGAGGAACACTGAAGCTTTCTTT. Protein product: CASSQDGDAWRRNTEAFF. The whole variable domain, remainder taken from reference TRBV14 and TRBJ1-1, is EAGVTQFPSHSVIEKGQTVTLRCDPISGHDNLYWYRRVMGKEIKFLLHFVKESKQDESGMPNNRFLAERTGGTYSTLKVQPAELEDSGVYFCASSQDGDAWRRNTEAFFGQGTRLTVV.